This T cell receptor (beta chain) was identified in a study of shared clonotypes between healthy human individuals. Study outcomes and limitations: Clonotype sharing among donors, it was expected, would be affected by sequencing depth.

Data came from immunoSEQ multiplex PCR; TCRdb stores just in-frame clones and leaves some out. Of a few million clones in the sample, 80% to 95% were seen once. Cells designated naive CD8 were CD45RO-negative and were positively selected for CCR7, with terminally differentiated effector memory CD45RA+ cells excluded. Remarks on this clone: Its antigen is currently unknown.

The CDR3 has 19 amino acids. Trimming took off 9 bases at V and 4 bases at J, with 31 bases between the two ends. Looked up from germline, CDR1 is MDHEN and CDR2 is SYDVKM. The TCR originated in a man between 18 and 35 years old in good health. Some clones in this sample may be carry-over from other donors' samples. V is TRBV28 and J is TRBJ1-3; a weak D match, TRBD1 (5 bases). The sequenced sample was naive CD8+ T cells from PBMCs. The CDR3 is CARIASRAGVSSVGNTIYF. As DNA, the CDR3 is TGTGCCAGAATCGCGTCCAGGGCGGGGGTGAGTTCAGTAGGAAACACCATATATTTT.